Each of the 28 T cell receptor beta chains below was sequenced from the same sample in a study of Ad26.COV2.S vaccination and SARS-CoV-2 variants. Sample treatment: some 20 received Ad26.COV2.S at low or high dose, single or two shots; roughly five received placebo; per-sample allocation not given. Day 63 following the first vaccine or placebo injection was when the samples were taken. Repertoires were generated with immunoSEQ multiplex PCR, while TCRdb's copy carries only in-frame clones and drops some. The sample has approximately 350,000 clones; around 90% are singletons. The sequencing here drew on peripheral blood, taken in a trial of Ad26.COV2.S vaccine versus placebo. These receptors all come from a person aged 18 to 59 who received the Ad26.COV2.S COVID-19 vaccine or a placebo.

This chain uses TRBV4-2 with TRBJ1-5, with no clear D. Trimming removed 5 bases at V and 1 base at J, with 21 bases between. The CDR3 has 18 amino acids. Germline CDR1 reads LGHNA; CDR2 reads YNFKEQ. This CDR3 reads CASSSSGGFFKSNQPQHF. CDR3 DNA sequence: TGTGCCAGCAGCTCAAGCGGTGGGTTCTTTAAGAGCAATCAGCCCCAGCATTTT.

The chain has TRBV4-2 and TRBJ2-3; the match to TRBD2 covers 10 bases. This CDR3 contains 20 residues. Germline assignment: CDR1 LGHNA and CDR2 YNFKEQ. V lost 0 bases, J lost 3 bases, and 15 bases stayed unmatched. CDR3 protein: CASSQDVVPSGGPETDTQYF. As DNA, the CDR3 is TGTGCCAGCAGCCAAGACGTCGTACCTAGCGGGGGCCCGGAAACAGATACGCAGTATTTT.

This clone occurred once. The CDR3 coding sequence is TGTGCCAGCAGCGGGGACGCGTACGAGCAGTACTTC. It encodes CASSGDAYEQYF. The chain carries TRBV9 and TRBJ2-7; D may be TRBD1 or TRBD2 (5 bases each). The ends were cut back, 3 bases at V and 4 bases at J, with 8 bases in the middle. Germline values: CDR1 SGDLS, CDR2 YYNGEE. CDR3 length: 12 amino acids.

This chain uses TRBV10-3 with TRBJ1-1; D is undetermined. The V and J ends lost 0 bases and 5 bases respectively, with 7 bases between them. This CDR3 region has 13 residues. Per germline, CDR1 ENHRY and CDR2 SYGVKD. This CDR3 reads CAISESEGTEAFF. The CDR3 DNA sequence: TGTGCCATCAGTGAGTCCGAGGGAACTGAAGCTTTCTTT.

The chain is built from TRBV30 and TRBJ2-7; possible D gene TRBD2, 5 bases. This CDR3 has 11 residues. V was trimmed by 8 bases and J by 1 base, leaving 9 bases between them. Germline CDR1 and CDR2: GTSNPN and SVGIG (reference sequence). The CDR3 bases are TGTGCCGGAGGTAGGTCCTACGAGCAGTACTTC. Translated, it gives CAGGRSYEQYF.

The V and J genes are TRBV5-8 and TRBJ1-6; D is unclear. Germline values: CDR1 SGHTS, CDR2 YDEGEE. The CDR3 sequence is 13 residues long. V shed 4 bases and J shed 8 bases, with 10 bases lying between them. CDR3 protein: CASSLTDYSPLHF. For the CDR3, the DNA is TGTGCCAGCAGCCTAACGGATTATTCACCCCTCCACTTT.

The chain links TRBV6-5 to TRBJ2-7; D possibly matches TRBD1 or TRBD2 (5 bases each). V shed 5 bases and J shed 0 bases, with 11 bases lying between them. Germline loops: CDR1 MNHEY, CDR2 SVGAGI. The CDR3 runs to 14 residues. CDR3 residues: CASSIPGTSYEQYF. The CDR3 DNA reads TGTGCCAGCAGTATACCCGGGACCTCCTACGAGCAGTACTTC.

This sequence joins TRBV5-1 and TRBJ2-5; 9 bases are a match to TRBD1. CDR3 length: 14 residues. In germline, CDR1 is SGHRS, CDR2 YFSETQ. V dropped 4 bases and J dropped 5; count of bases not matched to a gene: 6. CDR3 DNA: TGCGCCAGCAGCGAACACGGGACAGGGGAGACCCAGTACTTC. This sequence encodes CASSEHGTGETQYF.

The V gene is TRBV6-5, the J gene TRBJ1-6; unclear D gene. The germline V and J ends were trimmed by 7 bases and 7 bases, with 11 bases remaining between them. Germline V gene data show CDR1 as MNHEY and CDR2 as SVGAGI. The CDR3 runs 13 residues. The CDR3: CASNNSKNSPLHF. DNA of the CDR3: TGTGCCAGCAACAACAGTAAAAATTCACCCCTCCACTTT.

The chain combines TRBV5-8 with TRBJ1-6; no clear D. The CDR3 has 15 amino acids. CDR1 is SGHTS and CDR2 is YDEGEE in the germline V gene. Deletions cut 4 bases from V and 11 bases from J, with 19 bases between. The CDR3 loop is CASSRTGFGGTPLHF. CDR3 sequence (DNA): TGTGCCAGCAGCAGAACCGGGTTCGGAGGGACACCCCTCCACTTT.

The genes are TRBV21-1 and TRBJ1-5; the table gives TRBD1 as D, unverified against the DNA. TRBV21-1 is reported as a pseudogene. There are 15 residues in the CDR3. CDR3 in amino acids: CASQGQETCNQPQHF. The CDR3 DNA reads TGTGCCAGCCAAGGACAGGAAACTTGCAATCAGCCCCAGCATTTT.

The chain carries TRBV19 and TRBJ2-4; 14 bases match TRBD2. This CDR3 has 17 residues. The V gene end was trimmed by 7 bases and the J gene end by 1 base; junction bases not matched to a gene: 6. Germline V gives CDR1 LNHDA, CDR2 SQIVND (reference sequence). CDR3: CASTTSGGAGAKNIQYF. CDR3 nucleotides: TGTGCCAGTACGACTAGCGGGGGGGCCGGGGCCAAAAACATTCAGTACTTC.

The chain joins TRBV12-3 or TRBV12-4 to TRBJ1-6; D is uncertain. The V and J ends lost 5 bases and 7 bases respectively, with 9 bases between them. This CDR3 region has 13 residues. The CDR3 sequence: CASSQYSNSPLHF. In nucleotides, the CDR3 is TGTGCCAGCAGTCAATACTCAAATTCACCCCTCCACTTT.

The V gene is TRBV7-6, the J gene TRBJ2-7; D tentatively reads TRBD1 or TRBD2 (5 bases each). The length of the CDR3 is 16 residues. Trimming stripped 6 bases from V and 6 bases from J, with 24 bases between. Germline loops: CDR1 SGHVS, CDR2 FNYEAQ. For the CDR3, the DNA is TGTGCCAGCAGGAGGGGCCAAACGAGAATATTAGGCGAGCAGTACTTC. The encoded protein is CASRRGQTRILGEQYF.

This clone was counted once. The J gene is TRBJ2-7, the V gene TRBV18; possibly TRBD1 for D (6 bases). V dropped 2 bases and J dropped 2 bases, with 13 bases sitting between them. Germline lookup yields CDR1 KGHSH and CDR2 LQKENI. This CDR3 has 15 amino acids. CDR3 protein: CASSPYRDTTYEQYF. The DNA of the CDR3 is TGTGCCAGCTCACCATATAGGGACACGACCTACGAGCAGTACTTC.

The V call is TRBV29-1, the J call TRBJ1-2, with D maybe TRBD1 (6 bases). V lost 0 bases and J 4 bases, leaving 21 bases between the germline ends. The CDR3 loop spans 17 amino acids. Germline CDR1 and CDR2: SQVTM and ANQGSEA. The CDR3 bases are TGCAGCGTTGAAGACCCCCCCCGGGGAGGGGGGAGCTATGGCTACACCTTC. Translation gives CSVEDPPRGGGSYGYTF.

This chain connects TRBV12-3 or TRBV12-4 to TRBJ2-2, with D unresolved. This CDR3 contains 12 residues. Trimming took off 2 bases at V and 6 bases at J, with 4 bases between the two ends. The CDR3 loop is CASSLSAGELFF. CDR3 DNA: TGTGCCAGCAGTTTATCTGCCGGGGAGCTGTTTTTT.

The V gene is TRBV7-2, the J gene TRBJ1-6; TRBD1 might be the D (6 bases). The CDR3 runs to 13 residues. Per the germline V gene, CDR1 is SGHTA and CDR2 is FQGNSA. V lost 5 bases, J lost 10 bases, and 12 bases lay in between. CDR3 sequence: CASSRDRGSPLHF. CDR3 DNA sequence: TGTGCCAGCAGCCGCGATAGGGGGTCACCCCTCCACTTT.

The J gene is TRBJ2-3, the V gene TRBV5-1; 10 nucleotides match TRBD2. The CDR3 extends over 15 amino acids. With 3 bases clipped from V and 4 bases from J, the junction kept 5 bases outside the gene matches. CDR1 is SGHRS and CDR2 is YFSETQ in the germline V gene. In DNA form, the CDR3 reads TGCGCCAGCAGCTCCAAGCGGGGGGGCGCAGATACGCAGTATTTT. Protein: CASSSKRGGADTQYF.

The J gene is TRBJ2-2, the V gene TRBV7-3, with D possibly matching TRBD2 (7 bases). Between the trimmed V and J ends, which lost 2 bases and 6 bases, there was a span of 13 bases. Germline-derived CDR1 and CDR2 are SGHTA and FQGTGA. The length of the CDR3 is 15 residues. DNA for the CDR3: TGTGCCAGCAGCTTACGTCCGGGGGGCTCCGGGGAGCTGTTTTTT. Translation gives CASSLRPGGSGELFF.

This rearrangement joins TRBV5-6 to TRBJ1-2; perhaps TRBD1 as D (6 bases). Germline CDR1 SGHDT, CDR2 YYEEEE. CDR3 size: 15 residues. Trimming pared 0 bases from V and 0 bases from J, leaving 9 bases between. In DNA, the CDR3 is TGTGCCAGCAGCTTGGTCAGGACAGCTAACTATGGCTACACCTTC. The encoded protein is CASSLVRTANYGYTF.

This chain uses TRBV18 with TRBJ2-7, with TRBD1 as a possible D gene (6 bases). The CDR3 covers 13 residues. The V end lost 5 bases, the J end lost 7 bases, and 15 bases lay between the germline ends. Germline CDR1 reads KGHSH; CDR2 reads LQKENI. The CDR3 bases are TGTGCCAGCTCAACCGGGACACGGGATGAGCAGTACTTC. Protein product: CASSTGTRDEQYF.

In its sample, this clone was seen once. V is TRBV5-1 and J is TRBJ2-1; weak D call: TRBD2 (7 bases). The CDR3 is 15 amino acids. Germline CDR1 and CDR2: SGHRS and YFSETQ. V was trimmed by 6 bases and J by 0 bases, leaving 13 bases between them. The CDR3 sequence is CASNREGSSYNEQFF. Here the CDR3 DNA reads TGCGCCAGCAACAGGGAGGGCAGCTCCTACAATGAGCAGTTCTTC.

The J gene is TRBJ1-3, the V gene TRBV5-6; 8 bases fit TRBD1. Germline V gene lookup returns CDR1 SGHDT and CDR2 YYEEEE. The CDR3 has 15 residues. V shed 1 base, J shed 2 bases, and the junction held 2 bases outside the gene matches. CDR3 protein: CASSLLQGAGNTIYF. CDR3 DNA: TGTGCCAGCAGCTTGCTACAGGGGGCTGGAAACACCATATATTTT. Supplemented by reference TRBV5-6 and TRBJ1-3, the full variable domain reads DAGVTQSPTHLIKTRGQQVTLRCSPKSGHDTVSWYQQALGQGPQFIFQYYEEEERQRGNFPDRFSGHQFPNYSSELNVNALLLGDSALYLCASSLLQGAGNTIYFGEGSWLTVV.

The CDR3 nucleotides read TGTGCCAGCAGTGAGGGGAACCCAGATAATTCACCCCTCCACTTT. Amino acid sequence: CASSEGNPDNSPLHF. The gene calls are TRBV6-1 and TRBJ1-6; D is unresolved. V dropped 3 bases and J dropped 5 bases, with 11 bases sitting between them. CDR1 MNHNS and CDR2 SASEGT come from the germline V gene. The CDR3 loop spans 15 amino acids.

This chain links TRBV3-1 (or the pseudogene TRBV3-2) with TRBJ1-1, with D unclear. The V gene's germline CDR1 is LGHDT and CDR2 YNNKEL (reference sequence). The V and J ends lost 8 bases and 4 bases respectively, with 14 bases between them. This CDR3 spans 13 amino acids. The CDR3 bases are TGTGCCAGCGACTCGGGGATAAGCACTGAAGCTTTCTTT. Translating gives CASDSGISTEAFF.

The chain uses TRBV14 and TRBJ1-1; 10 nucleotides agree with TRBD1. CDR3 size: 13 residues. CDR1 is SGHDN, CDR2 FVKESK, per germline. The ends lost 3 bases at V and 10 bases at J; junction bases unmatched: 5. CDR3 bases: TGTGCCAGCAGCCAGGGGACAGGGGAAGGAGCTTTCTTT. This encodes CASSQGTGEGAFF.

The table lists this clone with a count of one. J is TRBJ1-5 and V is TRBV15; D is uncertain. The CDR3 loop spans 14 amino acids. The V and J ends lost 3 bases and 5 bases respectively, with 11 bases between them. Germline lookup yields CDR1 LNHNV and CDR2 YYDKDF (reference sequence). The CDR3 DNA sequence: TGTGCCACCAGCAGCCCCGGATTTTATCAGCCCCAGCATTTT. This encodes CATSSPGFYQPQHF. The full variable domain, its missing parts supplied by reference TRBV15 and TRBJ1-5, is DAMVIQNPRYQVTQFGKPVTLSCSQTLNHNVMYWYQQKSSQAPKLLFHYYDKDFNNEADTPDNFQSRRPNTSFCFLDIRSPGLGDTAMYLCATSSPGFYQPQHFGDGTRLSIL.